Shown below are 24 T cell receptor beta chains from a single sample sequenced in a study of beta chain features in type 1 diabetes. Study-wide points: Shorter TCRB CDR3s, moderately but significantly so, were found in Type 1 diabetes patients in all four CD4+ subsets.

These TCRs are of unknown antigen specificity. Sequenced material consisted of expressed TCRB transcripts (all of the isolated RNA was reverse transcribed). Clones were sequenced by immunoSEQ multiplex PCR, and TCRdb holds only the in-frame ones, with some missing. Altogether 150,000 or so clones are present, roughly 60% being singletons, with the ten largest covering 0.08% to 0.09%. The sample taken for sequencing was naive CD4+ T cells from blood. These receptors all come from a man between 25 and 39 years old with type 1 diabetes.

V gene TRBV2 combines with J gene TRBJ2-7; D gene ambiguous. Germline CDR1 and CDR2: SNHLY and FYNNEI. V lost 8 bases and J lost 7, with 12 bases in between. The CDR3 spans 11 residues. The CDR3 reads CASDGFKEQYF. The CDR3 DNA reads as TGTGCCAGCGACGGGTTTAAGGAGCAGTACTTC.

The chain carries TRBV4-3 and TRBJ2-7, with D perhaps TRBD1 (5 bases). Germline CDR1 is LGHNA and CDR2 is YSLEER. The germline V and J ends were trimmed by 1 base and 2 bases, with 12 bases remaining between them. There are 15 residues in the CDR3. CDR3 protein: CASSQVLGAPYEQYF. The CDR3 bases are TGCGCCAGCAGCCAAGTTTTAGGGGCCCCCTACGAGCAGTACTTC.

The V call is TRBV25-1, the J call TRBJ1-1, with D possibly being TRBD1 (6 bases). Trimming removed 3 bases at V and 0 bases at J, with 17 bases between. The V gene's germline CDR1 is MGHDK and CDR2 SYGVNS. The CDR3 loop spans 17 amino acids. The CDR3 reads CASSDLFVGGMNTEAFF. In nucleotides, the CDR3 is TGTGCCAGCAGTGATTTATTCGTCGGGGGCATGAACACTGAAGCTTTCTTT.

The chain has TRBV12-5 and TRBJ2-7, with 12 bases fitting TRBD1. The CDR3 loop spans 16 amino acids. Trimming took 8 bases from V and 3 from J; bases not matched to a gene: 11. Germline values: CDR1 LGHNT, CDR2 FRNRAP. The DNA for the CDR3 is TGTGCTAGTCCGGGACAGGGGGCTATGTGGCGCTACGAGCAGTACTTC. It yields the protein CASPGQGAMWRYEQYF.

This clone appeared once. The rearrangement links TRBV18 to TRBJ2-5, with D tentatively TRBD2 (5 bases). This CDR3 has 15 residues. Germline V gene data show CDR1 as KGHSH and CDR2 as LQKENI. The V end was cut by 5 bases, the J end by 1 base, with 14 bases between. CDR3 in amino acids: CASSTVSDSQETQYF. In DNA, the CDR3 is TGTGCCAGCTCAACGGTATCGGACTCCCAAGAGACCCAGTACTTC.

The CDR3 is CAWWDRAAGELFF. CDR3 DNA: TGTGCCTGGTGGGACAGGGCGGCCGGGGAGCTGTTTTTT. The chain uses TRBV30 and TRBJ2-2, with 9 bases fitting TRBD1. The V and J ends lost 5 bases and 6 bases, in that order; junction bases with no gene match: 4. The CDR3 runs to 13 residues. Germline V lookup: CDR1 GTSNPN, CDR2 SVGIG (reference sequence).

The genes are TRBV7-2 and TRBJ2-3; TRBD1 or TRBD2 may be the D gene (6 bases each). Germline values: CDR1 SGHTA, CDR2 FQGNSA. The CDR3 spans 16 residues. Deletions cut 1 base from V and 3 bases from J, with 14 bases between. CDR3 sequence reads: CASSLGGAVVTDTQYF. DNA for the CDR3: TGTGCCAGCAGCTTAGGGGGGGCAGTGGTTACAGATACGCAGTATTTT.

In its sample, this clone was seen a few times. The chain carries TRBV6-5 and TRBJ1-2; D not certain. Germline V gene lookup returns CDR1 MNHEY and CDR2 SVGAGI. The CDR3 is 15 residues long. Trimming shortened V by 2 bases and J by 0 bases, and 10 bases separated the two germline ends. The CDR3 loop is CASSYSGSSNYGYTF. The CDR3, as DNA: TGTGCCAGCAGTTACAGTGGCAGCTCTAACTATGGCTACACCTTC.

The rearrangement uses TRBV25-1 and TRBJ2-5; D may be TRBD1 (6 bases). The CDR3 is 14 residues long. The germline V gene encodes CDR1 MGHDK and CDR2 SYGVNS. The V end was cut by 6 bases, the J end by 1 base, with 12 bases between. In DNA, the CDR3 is TGTGCCAGCAGGCCGGGACACTTCCAAGAGACCCAGTACTTC. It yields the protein CASRPGHFQETQYF.

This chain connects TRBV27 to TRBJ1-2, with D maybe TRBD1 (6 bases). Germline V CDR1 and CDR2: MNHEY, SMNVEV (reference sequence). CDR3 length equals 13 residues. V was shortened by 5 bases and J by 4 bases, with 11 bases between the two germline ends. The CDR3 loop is CASSGGGGYGYTF. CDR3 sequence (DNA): TGTGCCAGCAGTGGAGGAGGGGGCTATGGCTACACCTTC.

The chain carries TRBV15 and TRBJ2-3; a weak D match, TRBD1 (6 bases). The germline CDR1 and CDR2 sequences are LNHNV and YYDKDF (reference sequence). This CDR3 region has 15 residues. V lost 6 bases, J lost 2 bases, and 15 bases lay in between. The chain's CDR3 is CATRSTGRNTDTQYF. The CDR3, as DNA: TGTGCCACCAGGAGTACAGGGAGAAACACAGATACGCAGTATTTT.

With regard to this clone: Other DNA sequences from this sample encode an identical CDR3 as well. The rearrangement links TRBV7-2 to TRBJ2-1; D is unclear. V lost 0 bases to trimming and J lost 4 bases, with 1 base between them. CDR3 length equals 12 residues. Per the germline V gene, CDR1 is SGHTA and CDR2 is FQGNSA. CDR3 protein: CASSLAYNEQFF. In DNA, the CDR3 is TGTGCCAGCAGCTTAGCTTACAATGAGCAGTTCTTC.

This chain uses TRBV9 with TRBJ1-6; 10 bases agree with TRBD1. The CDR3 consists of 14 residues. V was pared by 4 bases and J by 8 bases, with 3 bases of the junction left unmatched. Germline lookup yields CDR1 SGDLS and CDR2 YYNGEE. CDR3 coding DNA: TGTGCCAGCAGCACAGGACAGGGGGATTCACCCCTCCACTTT. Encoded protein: CASSTGQGDSPLHF.

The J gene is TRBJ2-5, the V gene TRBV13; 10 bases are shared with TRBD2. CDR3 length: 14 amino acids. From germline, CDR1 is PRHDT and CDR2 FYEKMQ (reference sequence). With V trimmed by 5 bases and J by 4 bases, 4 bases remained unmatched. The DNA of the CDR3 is TGTGCCAGCAGCCCCCGGACTAGCGGAGAGACCCAGTACTTC. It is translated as CASSPRTSGETQYF. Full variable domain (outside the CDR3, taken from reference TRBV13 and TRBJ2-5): AAGVIQSPRHLIKEKRETATLKCYPIPRHDTVYWYQQGPGQDPQFLISFYEKMQSDKGSIPDRFSAQQFSDYHSELNMSSLELGDSALYFCASSPRTSGETQYFGPGTRLLVL.

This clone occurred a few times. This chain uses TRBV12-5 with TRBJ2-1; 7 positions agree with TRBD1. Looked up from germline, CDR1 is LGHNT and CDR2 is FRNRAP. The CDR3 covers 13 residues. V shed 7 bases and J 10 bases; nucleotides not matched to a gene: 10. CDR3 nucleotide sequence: TGTGCTAGTGCCACCCAGGGGGATGGCGAGCAGTTCTTC. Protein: CASATQGDGEQFF.

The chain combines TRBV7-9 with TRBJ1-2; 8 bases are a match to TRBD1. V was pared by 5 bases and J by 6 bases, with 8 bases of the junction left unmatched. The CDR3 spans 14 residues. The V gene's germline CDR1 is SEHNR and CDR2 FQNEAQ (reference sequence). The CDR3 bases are TGTGCCAGCAGCCCGATGACAGGGGAAGATGGCTACACCTTC. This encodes CASSPMTGEDGYTF.

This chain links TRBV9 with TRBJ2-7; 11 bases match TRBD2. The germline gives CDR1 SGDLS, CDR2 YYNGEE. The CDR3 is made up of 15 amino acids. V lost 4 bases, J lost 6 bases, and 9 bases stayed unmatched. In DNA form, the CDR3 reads TGTGCCAGCAGCCCCCGATTAGCGGGGGGGCCCGAGCAGTACTTC. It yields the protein CASSPRLAGGPEQYF.

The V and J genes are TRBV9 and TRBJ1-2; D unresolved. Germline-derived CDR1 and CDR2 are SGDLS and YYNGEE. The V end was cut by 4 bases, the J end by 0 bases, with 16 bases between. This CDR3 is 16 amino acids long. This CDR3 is CASSFNSRLANYGYTF. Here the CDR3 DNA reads TGTGCCAGCAGCTTTAATTCCCGGTTAGCTAACTATGGCTACACCTTC.

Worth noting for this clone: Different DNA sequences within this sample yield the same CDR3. CDR3 bases: TGCAGCGTTCTGGGACAGGGTTACGAGCAGTACTTC. It is translated as CSVLGQGYEQYF. The chain carries TRBV29-1 and TRBJ2-7; 9 bases match TRBD1. After removal of 5 bases from V and 4 bases from J, the junction contained 3 bases not matched to a gene. Germline V gene sequence: CDR1 SQVTM, CDR2 ANQGSEA. CDR3 size: 12 residues.

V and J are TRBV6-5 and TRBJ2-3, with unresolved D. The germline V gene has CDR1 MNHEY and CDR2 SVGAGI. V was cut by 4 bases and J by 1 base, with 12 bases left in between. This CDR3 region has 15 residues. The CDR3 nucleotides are TGTGCCAGCAGTTTCCAACTCTCGGGCACAGATACGCAGTATTTT. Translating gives CASSFQLSGTDTQYF.

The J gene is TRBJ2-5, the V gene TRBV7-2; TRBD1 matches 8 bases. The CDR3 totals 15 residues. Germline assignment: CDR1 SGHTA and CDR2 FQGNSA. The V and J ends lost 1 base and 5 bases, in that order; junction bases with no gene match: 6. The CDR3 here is CASSLGDRLEETQYF. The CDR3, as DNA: TGTGCCAGCAGCTTAGGGGACAGGCTGGAGGAGACCCAGTACTTC.

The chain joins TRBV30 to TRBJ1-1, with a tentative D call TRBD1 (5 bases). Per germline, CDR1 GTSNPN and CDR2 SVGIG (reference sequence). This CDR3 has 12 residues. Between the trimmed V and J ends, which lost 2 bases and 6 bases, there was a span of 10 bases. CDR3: CAWSPGTPEAFF. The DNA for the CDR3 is TGTGCCTGGAGTCCCGGGACCCCTGAAGCTTTCTTT.

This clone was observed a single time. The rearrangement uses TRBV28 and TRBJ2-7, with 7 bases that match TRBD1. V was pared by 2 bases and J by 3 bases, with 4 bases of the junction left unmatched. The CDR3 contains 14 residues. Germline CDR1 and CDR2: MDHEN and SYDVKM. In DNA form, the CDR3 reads TGTGCCAGCAGTTTAGACAGGGCCTACTACGAGCAGTACTTC. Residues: CASSLDRAYYEQYF.

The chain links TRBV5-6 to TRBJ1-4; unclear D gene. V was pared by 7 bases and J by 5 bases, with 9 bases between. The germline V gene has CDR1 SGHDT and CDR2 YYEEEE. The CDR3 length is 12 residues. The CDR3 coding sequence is TGTGCCAGCGCGCGAGGGAATGAAAAACTGTTTTTT. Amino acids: CASARGNEKLFF.